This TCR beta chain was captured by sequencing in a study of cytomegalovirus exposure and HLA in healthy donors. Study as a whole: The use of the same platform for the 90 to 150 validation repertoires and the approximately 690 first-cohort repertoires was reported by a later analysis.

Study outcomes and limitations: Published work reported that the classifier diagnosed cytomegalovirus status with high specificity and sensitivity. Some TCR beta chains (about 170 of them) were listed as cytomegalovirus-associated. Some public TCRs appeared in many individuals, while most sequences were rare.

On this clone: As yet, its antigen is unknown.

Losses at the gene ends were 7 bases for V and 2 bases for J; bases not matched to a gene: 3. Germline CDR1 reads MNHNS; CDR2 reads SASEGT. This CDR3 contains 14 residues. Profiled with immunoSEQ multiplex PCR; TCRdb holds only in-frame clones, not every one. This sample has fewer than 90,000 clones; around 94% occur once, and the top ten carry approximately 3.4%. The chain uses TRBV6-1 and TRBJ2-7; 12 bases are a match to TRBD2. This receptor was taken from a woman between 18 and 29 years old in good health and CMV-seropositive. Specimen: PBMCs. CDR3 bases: TGTGCCAGCATACCTAGCGGGGGGGCCTACGAGCAGTACTTC. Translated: CASIPSGGAYEQYF.